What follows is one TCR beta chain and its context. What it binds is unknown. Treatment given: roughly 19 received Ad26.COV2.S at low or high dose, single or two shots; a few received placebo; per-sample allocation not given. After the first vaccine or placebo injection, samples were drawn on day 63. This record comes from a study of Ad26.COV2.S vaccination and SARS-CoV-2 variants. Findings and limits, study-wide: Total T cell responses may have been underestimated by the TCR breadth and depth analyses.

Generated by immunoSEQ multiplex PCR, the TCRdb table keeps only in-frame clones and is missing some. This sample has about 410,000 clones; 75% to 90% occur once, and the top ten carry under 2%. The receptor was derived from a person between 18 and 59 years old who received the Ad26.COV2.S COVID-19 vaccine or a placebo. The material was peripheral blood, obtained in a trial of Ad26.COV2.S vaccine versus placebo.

CDR3 sequence: CASSYSGVNYGYTF. The CDR3 DNA reads as TGTGCCAGCAGTTACTCGGGGGTTAACTATGGCTACACCTTC. This chain joins TRBV6-5 and TRBJ1-2, with D possibly being TRBD1 (5 bases). CDR3 length: 14 residues. CDR1 and CDR2 (germline): MNHEY, SVGAGI. Trimming took 0 bases from V and 1 from J, leaving 6 bases between them.